This T cell receptor (beta chain) was found in a study of blood T cell repertoires in COVID-19. On the study more broadly: There were acute and convalescent COVID-19 samples, and they came from the United States, Italy and Spain. The analysed material was cDNA or gDNA that came from T cells, B-cell-depleted T cells, or PBMCs.

V trimming: 5 bases; J trimming: 4 bases; junction bases outside the gene matches: 4. Germline CDR1 and CDR2: MNHEY and SMNVEV (reference sequence). The CDR3 sequence is 15 residues long. As processed by the authors: For nucleated cells, counts were estimated from reference gene primer amplification. The data were produced by immunoSEQ multiplex PCR, yet TCRdb's version contains in-frame clones alone and is incomplete. The V and J calls and clone size come from that table; D and trimming were worked out from the DNA. Among fewer than 200,000 clones listed, 70% to 85% were seen once. The rearrangement links TRBV27 to TRBJ2-2; TRBD1 matches 10 bases. The sample consisted of peripheral blood. The source is a man between 60 and 75 years old who had recovered from COVID-19. CDR3 bases: TGTGCCAGCAGTCGAGACAGGGGGCCCACCGGGGAGCTGTTTTTT. Its protein product is CASSRDRGPTGELFF.